This T cell receptor beta chain was captured in a study of human CD8 memory T cell subsets. The study, taken as a whole, reports: Similarly high diversity was seen in stem-like memory and precursor exhausted T cells, but not in effector memory cells. Chao1 estimates suggested higher diversity in stem-like memory T cells than in precursor exhausted T cells.

It was UMI-labeled 5' RACE by which the TCR beta libraries were made. In the study's own analysis: Whichever TCR beta library was examined, it held between roughly 2,800 and 20,000 functional CDR3 beta clonotypes. TCRdb re-called the 5' RACE reads and gives one entry per CDR3 protein, without DNA. These V and J calls rely on TCRdb rather than the paper's analysis. Its clone listing holds 6,000 to 7,500 distinct CDR3 sequences. The germline gives CDR1 MNHNY, CDR2 SVGAGI (reference sequence). This CDR3 has 12 amino acids. Classification as TPEX applied to CCR7+ PD-1+ TIGIT+ early memory CD8+ T cells bearing exhausted-like traits. The authors drew RNA from duplicate vials of roughly 160,000 sorted CD8+ T cells per subset. In regard to this clonotype: Its antigen is currently unknown.

The sequencing sample was made of CD8+ T cells from PBMCs. The TCR was taken from a human donor in good health. The gene calls are TRBV6-6 and TRBJ2-7. CDR3 region: CASQAFPYEQYF.